The clone carrying this T cell receptor beta chain was recorded a few times. 60 Vbeta and 13 Jbeta primers were used in PCR. TCRdb's copy holds only in-frame clones and misses some; the assay was immunoSEQ multiplex PCR. The data contain under 40,000 clones, around 81% of them seen just once; the ten biggest clones take up 9.3%. This specimen belongs to a study of cytomegalovirus exposure and HLA in healthy donors. V was shortened by 3 bases and J by 4 bases, with 4 bases between the two germline ends. Per germline, CDR1 MNHNS and CDR2 SASEGT. This CDR3 is 11 amino acids long. This TCR came from a woman aged 40 to 55 in good health and CMV-seronegative. The V and J genes are TRBV6-1 and TRBJ2-7, with D unclear. The material sequenced was PBMCs. CDR3 residues: CASSDLYEQYF. CDR3 coding DNA: TGTGCCAGCAGTGACCTATACGAGCAGTACTTC.